The 22 T cell receptor beta chains reported below all come from one sample, sequenced in a study of PD-1 blockade in classical Hodgkin lymphoma. This table comes from immunoSEQ multiplex PCR, and its TCRdb copy is limited to in-frame clones, with some not included. The sample records roughly 70,000 clones, over 70% being singletons. Relapses following autologous stem cell transplantation were seen in all patients, with brentuximab vedotin exposure varying. The sample was peripheral blood mononuclear cells (PBMCs), taken before the second cycle of nivolumab. The receptors were sampled from a human donor with classical Hodgkin lymphoma.

V is TRBV19 and J is TRBJ1-2; a weak D match, TRBD1 (5 bases). The V end was cut by 4 bases, the J end by 4 bases, with 7 bases between. This CDR3 has 12 residues. Germline assignment: CDR1 LNHDA and CDR2 SQIVND (reference sequence). The CDR3 reads CASSTGTYGYTF. The CDR3 coding sequence is TGTGCCAGTAGTACCGGGACCTATGGCTACACCTTC.

The chain is built from TRBV11-2 and TRBJ2-7; tentative D call: TRBD1 (6 bases). The germline V and J ends were trimmed by 1 base and 2 bases, with 9 bases remaining between them. CDR1 SGHAT and CDR2 FQNNGV come from the germline V gene. The CDR3 runs 14 residues. The CDR3 sequence is CASSLGQATYEQYF. CDR3 DNA: TGTGCCAGCAGCTTAGGACAGGCCACCTACGAGCAGTACTTC. The full variable domain, with the rest looked up from reference TRBV11-2 and TRBJ2-7, is EAGVAQSPRYKIIEKRQSVAFWCNPISGHATLYWYQQILGQGPKLLIQFQNNGVVDDSQLPKDRFSAERLKGVDSTLKIQPAKLEDSAVYLCASSLGQATYEQYFGPGTRLTVT.

The gene calls are TRBV6-1 and TRBJ1-1; TRBD1 agrees at 7 bases. The V gene end was trimmed by 10 bases and the J gene end by 3 bases; junction bases not matched to a gene: 11. Germline loops: CDR1 MNHNS, CDR2 SASEGT. This CDR3 spans 14 amino acids. The CDR3 here is CANNRGPDDTEAFF. DNA for the CDR3: TGTGCCAATAACAGGGGACCCGATGACACTGAAGCTTTCTTT.

The gene calls are TRBV29-1 and TRBJ2-1; D is ambiguous. Germline-derived CDR1 and CDR2 are SQVTM and ANQGSEA. The CDR3 consists of 17 residues. V was clipped by 1 base and J by 4 bases, with 20 bases between them. The CDR3 reads CSVEATSEFEFYNEQFF. CDR3 nucleotides: TGCAGCGTTGAAGCCACGTCGGAATTCGAGTTTTACAATGAGCAGTTCTTC.

This clone turned up a few times. This chain links TRBV29-1 with TRBJ1-2, with a possible D match to TRBD1 (5 bases). This CDR3 has 13 amino acids. Germline V lookup: CDR1 SQVTM, CDR2 ANQGSEA. The ends were cut back, 6 bases at V and 2 bases at J, with 13 bases in the middle. The CDR3 DNA is TGCAGCGTCCCCGGGGCAGGAAACTATGGCTACACCTTC. This gives the protein CSVPGAGNYGYTF.

The chain joins TRBV5-1 to TRBJ2-7; 8 bases map to TRBD1. Trimming at V came to 3 bases and at J to 5 bases, leaving 13 bases not matched to a gene. Germline loops: CDR1 SGHRS, CDR2 YFSETQ. There are 16 residues in the CDR3. For the CDR3, the DNA is TGCGCCAGCAGCTCCCTCGGACAGGGCATTCGCGACGAGCAGTACTTC. It translates to CASSSLGQGIRDEQYF. The variable domain in full, with the rest retrieved from reference TRBV5-1 and TRBJ2-7, is KAGVTQTPRYLIKTRGQQVTLSCSPISGHRSVSWYQQTPGQGLQFLFEYFSETQRNKGNFPGRFSGRQFSNSRSEMNVSTLELGDSALYLCASSSLGQGIRDEQYFGPGTRLTVT.

This rearrangement joins TRBV11-3 to TRBJ2-2, with no clear D. The ends were cut back, 0 bases at V and 3 bases at J, with 11 bases in the middle. The CDR3 totals 16 residues. Germline CDR1 and CDR2: SGHNT and YENEEA. CDR3 protein: CASSLDITGHTGELFF. Written as DNA, the CDR3 is TGTGCCAGCAGCTTAGATATAACCGGGCACACCGGGGAGCTGTTTTTT. The full variable domain, in which reference TRBV11-3 and TRBJ2-2 provide the parts outside the CDR3, is EAGVVQSPRYKIIEKKQPVAFWCNPISGHNTLYWYLQNLGQGPELLIRYENEEAVDDSQLPKDRFSAERLKGVDSTLKIQPAELGDSAVYLCASSLDITGHTGELFFGEGSRLTVL.

V usage is TRBV5-1 and J usage is TRBJ2-2; 9 bases are a match to TRBD2. The CDR3 sequence is 18 residues long. Germline V gene sequence: CDR1 SGHRS, CDR2 YFSETQ. The junction had 7 bases not matched to a gene; V was cut back by 0 bases and J by 1 base. CDR3 residues: CASSLGFSGGLNTGELFF. CDR3 nucleotide sequence: TGCGCCAGCAGCTTGGGTTTTAGCGGGGGCCTGAACACCGGGGAGCTGTTTTTT.

This clone was seen a handful of times. The V and J genes are TRBV5-6 and TRBJ2-1; 9 bases align to TRBD2. V dropped 1 base and J dropped 8; count of bases not matched to a gene: 13. From germline, CDR1 is SGHDT and CDR2 YYEEEE. This CDR3 region has 17 residues. The CDR3 sequence: CASSLIRPREGRDEQFF. CDR3 sequence (DNA): TGTGCCAGCAGCTTGATCCGGCCGCGGGAGGGCAGGGATGAGCAGTTCTTC.

V usage is TRBV10-3 and J usage is TRBJ2-7; 9 nucleotides agree with TRBD1. This CDR3 has 15 amino acids. The J segment lost 3 bases and the V segment lost 2 bases, leaving 5 bases of the junction unmatched. Germline-derived CDR1 and CDR2 are ENHRY and SYGVKD. The CDR3 bases are TGTGCCATCAGTGAGACGGCGGACAGGGGCTACGAGCAGTACTTC. Residues: CAISETADRGYEQYF.

Note on this clone: A much more abundant neighbour one base away suggests this may be a read error. Other DNA variants within this sample encode the same CDR3. V gene TRBV9 combines with J gene TRBJ1-4; 8 bases are a match to TRBD1. CDR3 length: 17 residues. Trimming removed 2 bases from V and 5 bases from J; junction bases left unmatched: 11. Germline values: CDR1 SGDLS, CDR2 YYNGEE. CDR3 loop: CASSVGTYRGLNEKLFF. The CDR3 nucleotides are TGTGCCAGCAGCGTCGGAACATACAGGGGGTTGAATGAAAAACTGTTTTTT.

In this sample, this clone turned up many times. V and J are TRBV7-2 and TRBJ1-5; D may be TRBD1 (6 bases). V was cut by 3 bases and J by 0 bases, with 12 bases left in between. The germline V gene encodes CDR1 SGHTA and CDR2 FQGNSA. The CDR3 covers 16 residues. CDR3 protein: CASSLGGAYSNQPQHF. CDR3 in DNA: TGTGCCAGCAGCTTGGGGGGGGCTTATAGCAATCAGCCCCAGCATTTT.

V and J are TRBV6-5 and TRBJ1-2, with D possibly TRBD1 on 6 matching bases. Germline lookup yields CDR1 MNHEY and CDR2 SVGAGI. CDR3 size: 15 residues. V was shortened by 2 bases and J by 7 bases, with 17 bases between the two germline ends. The CDR3 region is CASSYGQGFRTGYTF. As DNA, the CDR3 is TGTGCCAGCAGTTACGGGCAGGGGTTTAGGACTGGCTACACCTTC.

This clone was seen more than once but under ten times. The J gene is TRBJ2-5, the V gene TRBV5-1; possibly TRBD2 for D (5 bases). The germline CDR1 and CDR2 sequences are SGHRS and YFSETQ. V was shortened by 3 bases and J by 3 bases, with 12 bases between the two germline ends. The CDR3 runs 14 residues. Here the CDR3 reads CASSSGIAKETQYF. CDR3 in DNA: TGCGCCAGCAGCTCGGGGATAGCGAAAGAGACCCAGTACTTC. Full variable domain (remainder filled in from reference TRBV5-1 and TRBJ2-5): KAGVTQTPRYLIKTRGQQVTLSCSPISGHRSVSWYQQTPGQGLQFLFEYFSETQRNKGNFPGRFSGRQFSNSRSEMNVSTLELGDSALYLCASSSGIAKETQYFGPGTRLLVL.

The V call is TRBV5-1, the J call TRBJ2-6; no definite D call. In germline, CDR1 is SGHRS, CDR2 YFSETQ. The V end lost 4 bases, the J end lost 0 bases, and 11 bases lay between the germline ends. CDR3 length: 16 amino acids. The CDR3 loop is CASSLDNYSGANVLTF. Here the CDR3 DNA reads TGCGCCAGCAGCCTTGACAACTACTCTGGGGCCAACGTCCTGACTTTC.

V gene TRBV30 combines with J gene TRBJ1-2; D gene unclear. V lost 2 bases to trimming and J lost 2 bases, with 12 bases between them. The CDR3 spans 14 residues. The germline V gene encodes CDR1 GTSNPN and CDR2 SVGIG (reference sequence). CDR3 nucleotide sequence: TGTGCCTGGAGTCCCTCTAGATTCAACTATGGCTACACCTTC. Amino acid sequence: CAWSPSRFNYGYTF.

The chain combines TRBV9 with TRBJ2-3; D ambiguous. Trimming removed 0 bases from V and 3 bases from J, with 14 bases in between. CDR1 is SGDLS and CDR2 is YYNGEE in the germline V gene. The CDR3 extends over 16 amino acids. The CDR3 sequence is CASSVEGGGLTDTQYF. CDR3 nucleotides: TGTGCCAGCAGCGTAGAAGGTGGTGGCCTGACAGATACGCAGTATTTT.

As DNA, the CDR3 is TGTGCCAGCGCCACCACCCGGGGGCTGACTAATGAAAAACTGTTTTTT. Protein: CASATTRGLTNEKLFF. The chain couples TRBV18 to TRBJ1-4; D perhaps matches TRBD1 (6 bases). V lost 8 bases and J lost 2, with 18 bases in between. The length of the CDR3 is 16 residues. Germline-derived CDR1 and CDR2 are KGHSH and LQKENI.

This clone was seen repeatedly, ten times or more. This chain links TRBV7-8 with TRBJ2-1; 8 bases line up with TRBD2. Germline-derived CDR1 and CDR2 are SGHVS and FQNEAQ. The CDR3 sequence is 17 residues long. Trimming cost V 1 base and J 1 base; bases outside gene matches: 6. CDR3 amino acids: CASSLGAGARSYNEQFF. The CDR3, as DNA: TGTGCCAGCAGCTTAGGAGCGGGAGCGCGTTCCTACAATGAGCAGTTCTTC.

This clone has just one count. The chain recombines TRBV5-1 with TRBJ1-2, with D possibly matching TRBD1 (6 bases). CDR3 size: 13 residues. Per germline, CDR1 SGHRS and CDR2 YFSETQ. V was shortened by 3 bases and J by 7 bases, with 13 bases between the two germline ends. CDR3: CASSSDSATGYTF. CDR3 DNA: TGCGCCAGCAGCTCGGACAGCGCAACTGGCTACACCTTC.

The rearrangement uses TRBV2 and TRBJ2-1; D gene ambiguous. Trimming cost V 1 base and J 9 bases, with 4 bases left between them. Germline CDR1 reads SNHLY; CDR2 reads FYNNEI. The CDR3 loop spans 11 amino acids. The CDR3 DNA sequence: TGTGCCAGCAGTGAAGAGAGTGAGCAGTTCTTC. This translates into CASSEESEQFF. Using reference TRBV2 and TRBJ2-1 for the parts outside the CDR3, the full variable domain is EPEVTQTPSHQVTQMGQEVILRCVPISNHLYFYWYRQILGQKVEFLVSFYNNEISEKSEIFDDQFSVERPDGSNFTLKIRSTKLEDSAMYFCASSEESEQFFGPGTRLTVL.

This clone came up a few times. Other DNA sequences of this sample code for an identical CDR3. V gene TRBV2 combines with J gene TRBJ1-5, with a weak D call TRBD1 (5 bases). V was cut by 0 bases and J by 5 bases, with 11 bases left in between. The CDR3 totals 15 residues. The germline CDR1 and CDR2 sequences are SNHLY and FYNNEI. The CDR3 loop is CASSEAGDFYQPQHF. CDR3 nucleotide sequence: TGTGCCAGCAGTGAAGCAGGGGACTTCTATCAGCCCCAGCATTTT.